This T cell receptor beta chain was found in a study of blood T cells in healthy people across ages (dated by TCRdb to 2013 to 2016). Regarding the study in general: In model experiments, roughly one uniquely barcoded TCR beta cDNA molecule per two T cells was captured by template switching. Two additional independent replicas of 1 million unique cDNA reads from the same blood draw were analyzed for two donors (one aged 18 to 30 and one aged 80 or older). Using deep sequencing normalized with unique cDNA molecular identifiers, the study measured how TCR beta repertoire diversity changes with age. The donors were split into four age groups: young (average about 16 years), middle-aged (39), aged (approximately 60) and long-lived (roughly 88).

Library preparation employed 5' RACE. Reads for this sample came from an Illumina HiSeq 2500. A second PCR of roughly 7 to 11 cycles was performed with a sample-barcoded 5' primer and a J-beta primer mix. Each TCR beta cDNA molecule received a unique molecular identifier from a template-switch 5' adaptor carrying 12 random nucleotides. Each sample yielded at least 3 million CDR3-containing paired-end reads. All of the RNA was converted into first-strand cDNA using the Mint cDNA synthesis kit, with a TRBC-specific oligonucleotide serving as the primer. Following uracil-DNA glycosylase treatment, a first 18-cycle PCR with universal primers M1SS and BC2_uni_R was performed on all cDNA. Per the authors' processing: Each sample was normalized by randomly selecting 1 million high-quality reads, each carrying a distinct molecular identifier. Instead of being binned into consensus sequences, reads that shared molecular identifiers were thrown out. MiTCR, run with a Q25 quality threshold and the strictest error-elimination algorithm, handled CDR3 identification, clonotype clustering and error correction. A nonparametric unseen species model with Euler transformation was used to estimate lower-bound total TCR beta diversity. TCRdb applied fastp at Q25 and MiXCR to the public reads, then kept only in-frame beta chains. All rows with the same CDR3 protein become a single entry with the most common DNA and genes. TCRdb assigned the V and J calls; the authors' analysis was not used. Present in this sample are almost 550,000 distinct CDR3 sequences, 24% of which were seen just once. In total, the top ten clones hold just over 8.5% of the sample.

Overall study outcomes, separate from this receptor: Conclusive comparison of naive and antigen-experienced compartments was prevented by the profiling of bulk unsorted PBMCs. Compared with the aged group, the long-lived group had more naive CD4+ T cells, fewer expanded clones and increased TCR diversity, suggesting age selection. As age increased, observed TCR beta diversity per million T cells dropped in a roughly linear way, and a significant reduction was already evident by age around 41. The CMV infection status of donors was not known, potentially confounding age-related changes in expanded clonotypes. There was a strong correlation between observed TCR beta diversity and the percentage of naive T cells measured by flow cytometry. Estimates of total diversity from one million sequenced T cells were regarded as lower bounds and underestimates.

Note on this clonotype: No cognate antigen has been identified for it. Base qualities were left out, and no much larger clone turns up one base away.

The approximately 40 donors, aged about 6 to 100 years, were systemically healthy Caucasian individuals from Russia. Each donor gave around 9.9 milliliters of peripheral blood, collected into EDTA-treated Vacutainer tubes. PBMCs were isolated by Ficoll-Paque density-gradient centrifugation, with at least 7 million obtained per sample. Trizol reagent was used to extract total RNA from PBMCs, with at least 5.5 micrograms per sample. Naive CD45RAhigh/CD27high T cell percentages were measured by flow cytometry on a PBMC aliquot from every donor. Based on the germline V gene (reference sequence), the CDR1 and CDR2 sequences are LGHDT and YNNKEL. From its cysteine to its phenylalanine, the CDR3 spans 13 amino acids. CDR3 DNA is the only sequence kept; it has 39 bases, read in frame from the first base. V is pared back by 7 bases and J by 1 base, with 8 bases lying between the germline termini. The same sample was also studied in work on T cells of mothers and their children. The second paper states: Nine systemically healthy Caucasian individuals, comprising three mothers and their six children, were included as donors. cDNA synthesis consumed the entire amount of extracted RNA, loaded at approximately 1.4 ug RNA in each 15 ul reaction. Sample barcodes and 2-4 random nucleotides were added via the M1S primer in the second PCR. Each mother yielded over 8 million TCR beta CDR3 reads and each child some 3 million reads. TCR recombination output is similarly shaped by thymic selection in related and unrelated pairs, with a minor effect exerted by inherited differences. Normalized repertoire overlap was always slightly but never significantly higher in related than unrelated mother-child pairs. No persistent microchimeric T cell clones were detected, at a sensitivity of roughly 96 clones per million clonotypes. The study used deep NGS to compare TCR beta repertoires of mothers and children, seeking features distinguishing related mother-child pairs from unrelated individuals. Mothers averaged about 40 +/- 4 years of age and children averaged around 10 +/- 4 years. After adapter ligation was performed with NEBNext reagents, the libraries were sequenced on an Illumina HiSeq 2000 with 100+100 nt paired-end reads. Mother and child libraries were prepared a month apart and sequenced in separate runs to prevent cross-contamination. Between roughly 500,000 and 2,300,000 distinct TCR beta clonotypes were identified per donor. Naive TCR beta clonotypes were estimated from low-frequency clonotypes matched to each donor's FACS-determined naive share, without sorting.

The rearrangement joined TRBV3-1 to TRBJ2-1; TRBD2 is possibly the D segment (6 matching bases). The source of this sequence is a boy aged 5-17 years in good health. Sequencing was performed on blood. The CDR3 protein sequence reads: CASKRGSYNEQFF. The DNA sequence is given as TGTGCCAGCAAACGGGGGTCCTACAATGAGCAGTTCTTC.